This T cell receptor beta chain came from a study of cytomegalovirus exposure and HLA in healthy donors. Findings and limits, study-wide: From TCR beta sequences, most subjects' HLA-A and HLA-B alleles were reportedly predicted accurately. Later analysis associated a missense DCLRE1C variant with TCR beta V- and J-gene trimming. Later on, analysis showed that most CMV-associated TCR beta chains appeared to be HLA-restricted.

While unrecorded immune exposures were likely, the donors were nominally healthy when sampled. With 60 Vbeta and 13 Jbeta primers, the PCR was carried out. Produced via immunoSEQ multiplex PCR; TCRdb's table is partial and in-frame only. The profile shows 150,000 or so clones, about 65% of them singletons. This clone is a singleton in its sample. Its matching antigen is unknown. Germline-derived CDR1 and CDR2 are SGDLS and YYNGEE. Trimming pared 3 bases from V and 7 bases from J, leaving 13 bases between. The CDR3 extends over 13 amino acids. The TCR originated in a man in his forties in good health and CMV-seropositive. Sequenced input: PBMCs. The rearrangement joins TRBV9 to TRBJ1-2, with no clear D. The CDR3 region is CASSGEGWSGYTF. The CDR3 nucleotides read TGTGCCAGCAGCGGTGAGGGATGGAGTGGCTACACCTTC.